The following is a T cell receptor beta chain sequence with its context. The entry originates in a study of follicular helper T cells after annual influenza vaccination. The time point here: 2015-2016 season, 7 days after influenza vaccination. Here immunoSEQ multiplex PCR was the method, and the copy in TCRdb shows in-frame clones only, minus some. Among 5,700 or so clones, roughly 84% were seen once, and the ten largest hold 2.5% to 3%. Trimming cost V 5 bases and J 8 bases; bases outside gene matches: 8. Germline values: CDR1 SGHAT, CDR2 FQDESV (reference sequence). CDR3 length: 15 amino acids. The chain combines TRBV11-1 with TRBJ2-1, with 11 bases fitting TRBD2. The specimen was CXCR5+ CD38- circulating T follicular helper cells from blood, collected 7 days after influenza vaccination. Specified subset: circulating Tfh, non-naive CD4+CXCR5+PD-1+ (ICOS+CD38+ or ICOS-CD38-). The clonotype originates from an adult who received the influenza vaccine. CDR3: CASSLSGGAIYEQFF. In DNA form, the CDR3 reads TGTGCCAGCAGCCTTAGCGGGGGGGCCATCTATGAGCAGTTCTTC.